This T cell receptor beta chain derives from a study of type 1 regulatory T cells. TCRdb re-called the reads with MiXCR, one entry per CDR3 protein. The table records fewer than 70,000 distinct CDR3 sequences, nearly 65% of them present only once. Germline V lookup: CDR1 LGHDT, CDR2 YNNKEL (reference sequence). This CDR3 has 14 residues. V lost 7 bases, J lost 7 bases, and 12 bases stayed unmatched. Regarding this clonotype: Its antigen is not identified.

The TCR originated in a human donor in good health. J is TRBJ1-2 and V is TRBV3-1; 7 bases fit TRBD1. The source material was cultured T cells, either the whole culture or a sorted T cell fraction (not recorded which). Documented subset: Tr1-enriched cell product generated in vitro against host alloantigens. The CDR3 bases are TGTGCCAGCACCCCAAGGGACAGTGTTCCTGGCTACACCTTC. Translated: CASTPRDSVPGYTF.